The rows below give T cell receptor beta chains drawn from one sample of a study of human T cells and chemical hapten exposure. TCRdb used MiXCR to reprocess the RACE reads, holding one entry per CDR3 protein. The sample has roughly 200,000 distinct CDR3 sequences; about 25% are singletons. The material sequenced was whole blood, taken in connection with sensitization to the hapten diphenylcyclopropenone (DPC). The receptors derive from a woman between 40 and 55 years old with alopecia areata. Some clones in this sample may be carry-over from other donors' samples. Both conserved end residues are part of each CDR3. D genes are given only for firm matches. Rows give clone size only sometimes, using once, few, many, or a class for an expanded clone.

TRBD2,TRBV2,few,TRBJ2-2,CASRLSGSRTGELFF,TGTGCCAGCAGACTCAGCGGGAGTCGCACCGGGGAGCTGTTTTTT
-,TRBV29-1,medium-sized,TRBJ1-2,CSVAGPGYTF,TGCAGCGTTGCAGGGCCCGGCTACACCTTC
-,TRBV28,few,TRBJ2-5,CASSPRIQETQYF,TGTGCCAGCAGTCCCCGTATACAAGAGACCCAGTACTTC
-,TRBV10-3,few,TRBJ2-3,CAISGPPTDTQYF,TGTGCCATCAGTGGTCCCCCCACAGATACGCAGTATTTT
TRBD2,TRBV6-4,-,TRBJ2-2,CASSESSGVNTGELFF,TGTGCCAGCAGCGAATCGAGCGGGGTAAACACCGGGGAGCTGTTTTTT
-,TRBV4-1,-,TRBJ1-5,CASSAGQNNQPQHF,TGCGCCAGCAGCGCCGGACAGAACAATCAGCCCCAGCATTTT
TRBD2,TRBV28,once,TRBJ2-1,CASSSSEASGYNEQFF,TGTGCCAGCAGCTCCTCTGAAGCTAGCGGTTACAATGAGCAGTTCTTC
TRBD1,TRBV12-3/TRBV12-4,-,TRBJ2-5,CASSLGPRGQETQYF,TGTGCCAGCAGTCTCGGGCCCAGGGGGCAAGAGACCCAGTACTTC
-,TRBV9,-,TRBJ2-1,CASRGSGSDEQFF,TGTGCCAGCAGAGGATCAGGGTCTGATGAGCAGTTCTTC
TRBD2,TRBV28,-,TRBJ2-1,CASSLLAGEGEQFF,TGTGCCAGCAGCCTGCTGGCGGGAGAGGGTGAGCAGTTCTTC
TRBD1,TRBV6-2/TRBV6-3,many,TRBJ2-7,CASSYLPPGQGGEQYF,TGTGCCAGCAGTTATCTGCCCCCGGGACAGGGGGGCGAGCAGTACTTC
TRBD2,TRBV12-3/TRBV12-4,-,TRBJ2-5,CASSSWGGEETQYF,TGTGCCAGCAGTTCTTGGGGAGGGGAAGAGACCCAGTACTTC
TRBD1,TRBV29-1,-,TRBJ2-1,CSVGQGGEQFF,TGCAGCGTTGGACAGGGCGGGGAGCAGTTCTTC
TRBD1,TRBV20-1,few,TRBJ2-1,CSAITGQGRNEQFF,TGCAGTGCTATTACGGGACAGGGGAGGAATGAGCAGTTCTTC
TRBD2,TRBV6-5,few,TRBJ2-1,CARVAASGGPREQFF,TGTGCCAGGGTCGCCGCTAGCGGAGGACCGAGAGAGCAGTTCTTC
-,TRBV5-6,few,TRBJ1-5,CASTTGTGHQPQHF,TGTGCCAGCACCACCGGCACAGGACATCAGCCCCAGCATTTT
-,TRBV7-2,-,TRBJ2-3,CASSLVWLDTQYF,TGTGCCAGCAGCTTAGTTTGGCTGGATACGCAGTATTTT
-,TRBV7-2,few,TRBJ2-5,CASSRRGQGAQETQYF,TGTGCCAGCAGCCGTCGGGGGCAGGGCGCCCAAGAGACCCAGTACTTC
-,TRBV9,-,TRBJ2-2,CASSVGPNTGELFF,TGTGCCAGCAGCGTAGGGCCGAACACCGGGGAGCTGTTTTTT
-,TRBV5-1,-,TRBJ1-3,CASSRTGTDSGNTIYF,TGCGCCAGCAGCCGGACGGGTACGGACTCTGGAAACACCATATATTTT
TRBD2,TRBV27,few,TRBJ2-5,CASSLTPAGDTETQYF,TGTGCCAGCAGTCTAACCCCGGCGGGAGATACAGAGACCCAGTACTTC
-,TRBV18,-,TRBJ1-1,CASSPGQRAEAFF,TGTGCCAGCTCACCAGGGCAGAGGGCTGAAGCTTTCTTT
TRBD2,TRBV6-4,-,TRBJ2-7,CASSANGTSGLYEQYF,TGTGCCAGCAGTGCCAACGGGACTAGCGGACTCTACGAGCAGTACTTC
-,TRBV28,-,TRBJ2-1,CASSPGDKYNEQFF,TGTGCCAGCAGCCCAGGAGATAAGTACAATGAGCAGTTCTTC
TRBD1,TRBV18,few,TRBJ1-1,CASSPREGAYTEAFF,TGTGCCAGCTCACCACGGGAGGGGGCCTACACTGAAGCTTTCTTT
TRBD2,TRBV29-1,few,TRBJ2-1,CSASAGGGNEQFF,TGCAGCGCTAGCGCGGGGGGGGGCAATGAGCAGTTCTTC
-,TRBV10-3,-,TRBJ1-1,CAISYSGTEAFF,TGTGCCATCAGTTACAGCGGTACTGAAGCTTTCTTT
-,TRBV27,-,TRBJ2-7,CATGYREGLYEQYF,TGTGCCACCGGCTACAGGGAAGGTCTCTACGAGCAGTACTTC
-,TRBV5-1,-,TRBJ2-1,CASSGGTPTSYNEQFF,TGCGCCAGCAGCGGTGGGACGCCGACTTCCTACAATGAGCAGTTCTTC
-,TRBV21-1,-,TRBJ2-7,CASSKGLAGGSRREQYF,TGTGCCAGCAGCAAAGGACTAGCGGGAGGGTCCAGGCGGGAGCAGTACTTC
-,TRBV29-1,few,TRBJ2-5,CSAGTYQETQYF,TGCAGCGCCGGGACATACCAAGAGACCCAGTACTTC
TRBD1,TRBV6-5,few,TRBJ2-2,CASRRTGGGELFF,TGTGCCAGCAGGAGGACAGGGGGCGGGGAGCTGTTTTTT
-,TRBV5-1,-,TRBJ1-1,CASSLVSRIRGNTEAFF,TGCGCCAGCAGCTTGGTCTCAAGGATCCGGGGGAACACTGAAGCTTTCTTT
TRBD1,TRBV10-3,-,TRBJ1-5,CAIRLGQNQPQHF,TGTGCCATCCGACTGGGACAGAATCAGCCCCAGCATTTT
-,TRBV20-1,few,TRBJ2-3,CSAVEGGGSTDTQYF,TGCAGTGCCGTCGAGGGTGGGGGGAGCACAGATACGCAGTATTTT
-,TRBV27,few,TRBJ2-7,CASSLSFLGTYEQYF,TGTGCCAGCAGTTTATCGTTCCTAGGCACCTACGAGCAGTACTTC
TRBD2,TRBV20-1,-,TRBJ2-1,CSAGSSGRRNEQFF,TGCAGTGCTGGTAGCAGCGGGAGACGGAATGAGCAGTTCTTC
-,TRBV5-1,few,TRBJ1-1,CASSPTLNTEAFF,TGCGCCAGCAGCCCTACACTGAACACTGAAGCTTTCTTT
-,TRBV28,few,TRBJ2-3,CASSLSRNTDTQYF,TGTGCCAGCAGTTTATCCAGAAATACAGATACGCAGTATTTT
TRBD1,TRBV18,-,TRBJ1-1,CASSPRGANTEAFF,TGTGCCAGCTCACCCAGGGGGGCGAACACTGAAGCTTTCTTT
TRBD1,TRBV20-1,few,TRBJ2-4,CSATSDRSFLAKNIQYF,TGCAGTGCTACCTCGGACAGGTCGTTCCTAGCCAAAAACATTCAGTACTTC
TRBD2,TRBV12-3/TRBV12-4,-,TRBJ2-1,CASSSGLASDEQFF,TGTGCCAGCAGCTCGGGACTAGCCAGCGATGAGCAGTTCTTC
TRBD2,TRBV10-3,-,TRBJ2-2,CAISEAGLVPGELFF,TGTGCCATCAGTGAAGCCGGACTAGTGCCCGGGGAGCTGTTTTTT
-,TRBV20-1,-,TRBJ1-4,CSATGSRASQKLFF,TGCAGTGCCACTGGATCGAGGGCGTCGCAAAAACTGTTTTTT
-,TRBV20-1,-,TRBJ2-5,CSARGQQTQYF,TGCAGTGCTAGAGGGCAGCAGACCCAGTACTTC
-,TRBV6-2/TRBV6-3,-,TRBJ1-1,CASIHPAMDEAFF,TGTGCCAGCATTCACCCTGCGATGGATGAAGCTTTCTTT
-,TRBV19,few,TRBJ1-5,CASNRDSLNQPQHF,TGTGCCAGTAACAGAGACAGTCTCAATCAGCCCCAGCATTTT
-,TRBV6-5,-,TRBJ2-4,CASSPLWGAGAKNIQYF,TGTGCCAGCAGCCCCTTGTGGGGGGCGGGAGCCAAAAACATTCAGTACTTC
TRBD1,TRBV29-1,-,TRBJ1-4,CSVRTGKNEKLFF,TGCAGCGTTCGGACAGGAAAAAATGAAAAACTGTTTTTT
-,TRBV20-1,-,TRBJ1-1,CSARGPFQGTEAFF,TGCAGTGCTAGAGGGCCCTTCCAGGGGACTGAAGCTTTCTTT